This T cell receptor (beta chain) was sequenced for a study of shared clonotypes between healthy human individuals (dated by TCRdb to the early 2020s). Regarding the complete study: The cohort comprised a couple of women and three men aged 18 to 49 years. To estimate repertoire size and how much clonotypes are shared between individuals, the study performed deep sequencing of blood TCR repertoires from about 5 healthy adults. Per donor, three plates each were used for CD4 naive and CD4 memory, two for CD8 naive, and one for CD8 memory. Different laboratories and diverse techniques were used to prepare libraries and sequence TCR repertoires, to increase sequencing depth and limit assay-specific biases. Leukapheresis yielded between about 0.8 and 8.9 billion PBMCs per donor.

TCR CDR3 regions were amplified from genomic DNA by multiplex PCR using the deep immunoSEQ assay. Extracted genomic DNA from each cell subset was spread evenly across all wells of several immunoSEQ 96-well plates, with each plate serving as a replicate. For sorted subsets, roughly 200 ng of genomic DNA, equivalent to 30,000 or so T cell genomes, went into each replicate PCR. Purified libraries were quantified with a Qubit 3.0 fluorometer, sized on a Bioanalyzer 2100, and re-quantified with the KAPA Library Quantification kit. Each immunoSEQ 96-well plate was sequenced on its own single-read 150-cycle Illumina NextSeq 550 flow cell. The study's processing was this. Because the immunoSEQ output held only junctional sequences and lacked quality scores, the filtering could not match the filtering applied to full-length reads. To assign V/J genes and CDR3, sequences were annotated using PyIR, a Python wrapper for IgBLAST v1.9, with IMGT germline references. Reads with weak V/J assignments (E-value above 1e-6), missing CDR3, stop codons, out-of-frame junctions, or ambiguous translated residues were removed. V3J clonotypes were defined by identical inferred V gene, J gene, and CDR3 amino acid sequence. The percentage overlap between two repertoires was calculated by dividing the number of shared unique clonotypes by the size of the smaller repertoire. Repertoire richness was assessed with RTK rarefaction, the Chao1 estimator, and Recon v2.1 estimates of unobserved clonotypes. Generation probabilities for all TCRbeta clonotypes obtained by the gDNA method from a few donors were computed using OLGA. This is the immuneACCESS table as TCRdb keeps it, with only in-frame sequences that have V and J called. A part of the clones is gone; compared with another copy, unresolved V genes explain less than half, and the rest is unexplained. That table gives V, J and clone size, and the DNA gave D and trimming. This sample is represented by around 620,000 clones; 85% to 95% of them were singletons. The ten largest make up around 0.12% of the sample.

Sequences SEHNR (CDR1) and FQNEAQ (CDR2) are obtained from the germline V gene (reference sequence). Germline trimming: 3 bases from V, 7 bases from J; junction bases outside gene matches: 3. From the cysteine through the phenylalanine, the CDR3 covers 13 amino acids. Of the read, only the CDR3 DNA is kept; its 39 bases are in frame from base 1. CD8 naive samples were obtained by positive selection for CCR7 among CD45RO-negative cells, yielding a CD45RA+CCR7+ population from which TemRA cells were excluded. Healthy HIV-negative adults with no recently reported acute infections or vaccinations were included as donors. All donors were Caucasian adults living in Nashville, Tennessee, USA. After blood collection by leukapheresis, PBMCs were isolated using Ficoll-Histopaque density gradient centrifugation and then cryopreserved in the vapor phase of liquid nitrogen. Analytical flow cytometry was used to check the purity and quantity of every magnetically sorted T cell population. From each sorted fraction, genomic DNA was isolated and quantified by UV absorbance on a Nanodrop 2000c.

General findings and caveats noted by the study authors: Naive subsets generally had larger estimated clonotype richness than memory subsets did. Even with the large sequencing depth, rarefaction of the sorted-subset datasets indicated that sequencing was incomplete. Roughly 5% of naive CD4, 3% to 3.5% of naive CD8, 2% to 2.5% of memory CD4, and around 0.42% of memory CD8 clonotypes were shared across a few donors. The small number of donors limited the genetic and exposure-history diversity represented. Sampling was limited to blood, and TCR repertoires in tissue likely differ from TCR repertoires in blood. Higher generation probabilities were observed for clonotypes shared by all four sorted-subset donors than for non-shared clonotypes. Pairwise subsampling led to the expectation that sequencing depth would affect the degree of clonotype sharing among donors.

A word on this clone: This clone's antigen is unknown. Base qualities are not provided; no much larger clone lies one nucleotide away.

The sample consisted of naive CD8+ T cells sorted from blood. The cell subset or site label, read with the paper, signifies: CD45RA+CCR7+. The chain couples TRBV7-9 to TRBJ2-7; 10 middle bases align to TRBD2. The sequence was collected from a woman in her 30s in good health. The CDR3 has the sequence CASSLGLATEQYF. The DNA sequence is TGTGCCAGCAGCTTGGGACTAGCGACTGAGCAGTACTTC. Outside the CDR3, residues come from the reference TRBV7-9 and TRBJ2-7 proteins, so the full variable domain is: DTGVSQNPRHKITKRGQNVTFRCDPISEHNRLYWYRQTLGQGPEFLTYFQNEAQLEKSRLLSDRFSAERPKGSFSTLEIQRTEQGDSAMYLCASSLGLATEQYFGPGTRLTVT.